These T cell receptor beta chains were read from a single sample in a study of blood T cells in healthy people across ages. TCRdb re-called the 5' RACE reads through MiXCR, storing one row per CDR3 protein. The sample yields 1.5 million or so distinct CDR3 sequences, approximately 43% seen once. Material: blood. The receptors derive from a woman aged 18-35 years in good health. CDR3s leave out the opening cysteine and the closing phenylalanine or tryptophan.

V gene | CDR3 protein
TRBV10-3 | VISKGPGQGAVLT
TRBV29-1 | SVVGASGYT
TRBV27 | GSSRGVTDTQY
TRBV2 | ANSLLAGGNYEQY
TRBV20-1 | SAQDRRGYGYT
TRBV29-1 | SGRGTGTEAF
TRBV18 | ASSWTGTRSTDTQY
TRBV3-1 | ASSEDRVKNIQY
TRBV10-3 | AIRGTSSYNAQF
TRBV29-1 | SVGPRQGPYEQY
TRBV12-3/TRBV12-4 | ASTTGRGYT
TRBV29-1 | SGWTGETEAF
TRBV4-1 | ASSPGLDLETRY
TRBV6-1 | ASRRAARLGPFYNEQY
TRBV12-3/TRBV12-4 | ASIAELADTQY
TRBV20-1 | SAGDGTGGFADTQY
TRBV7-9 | ASSPGSLGGRFYNEQF
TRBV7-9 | ASSLGGYSEKLF
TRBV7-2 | ASSTRSGAYGYT
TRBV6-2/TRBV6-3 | ASSYSDRGGETQY
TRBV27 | ASTPVGLPSSTDTQY
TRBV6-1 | ASSEKSNWDRLTYEQY
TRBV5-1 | ASSPVGETYNEQF
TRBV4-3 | ASSQDLLAGGEGNEQF
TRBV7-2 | ASSPDEGFDEQY
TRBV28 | ASSLSFGEQY
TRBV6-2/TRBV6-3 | ASRPLTASVRGGAKNIQY
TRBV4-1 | ASSDSDLDTEAF
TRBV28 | ASSSPVRQADQPQH
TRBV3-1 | ASSQDMDAAWDTQY
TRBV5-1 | ASSFTGGANVLT
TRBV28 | ASSQTGDADTQY
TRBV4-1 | ASSQRQRGTYEQY
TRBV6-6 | ASIESTLSSYEQY
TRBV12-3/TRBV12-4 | ASSSAGTQSYNEQF
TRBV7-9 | ASSFRPPGEYNSPLH
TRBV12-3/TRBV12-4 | ASSPQTGTNYGYT
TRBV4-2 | ASSQGGTRSYNEQF
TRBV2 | ASSERTGVRQPQH
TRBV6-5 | ASSFQGDIQY
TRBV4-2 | ASSQEQGTGYYEQY
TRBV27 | ASSSRLAGATHNEQF
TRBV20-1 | SATRSGNYGYT
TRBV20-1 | SAPRDRVSSYEQY
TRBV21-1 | ASSSWDISGANVLT
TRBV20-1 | SVLVPEKLF
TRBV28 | ASSFNRVLSETQF
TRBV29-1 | SGAGTGGDYEKLF
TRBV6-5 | ASSNNPGQGLINYGYT
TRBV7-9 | ASSLSGSASNQPQH
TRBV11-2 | ASSVRQVNSPLH
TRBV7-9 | ASSLLSGASDTQY
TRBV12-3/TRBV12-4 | ASSFNSGRETQY
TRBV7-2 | ASSQRTGVRYGYT
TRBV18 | ASSGTHGETQY